This T cell receptor (beta chain) was sequenced during a study of blood T cell repertoires in COVID-19. Study in general: From T cells, B-cell-depleted T cells, or PBMCs came the material, which was cDNA or gDNA.

The germline gives CDR1 ENHRY, CDR2 SYGVKD. Unmatched junction bases numbered 1, after V lost 0 bases and J lost 0 bases. The CDR3 runs to 16 residues. Profiling relied on immunoSEQ multiplex PCR, and the TCRdb table lists in-frame clones only, not all of them. The repertoire holds some 200,000 clones, about 87% seen once, with approximately 1.8% in the top ten. The source is a man between 70 and 80 years old with acute or convalescent COVID-19. Sequencing input: peripheral blood. The chain carries TRBV10-3 and TRBJ2-3; 9 bases agree with TRBD2. The CDR3 nucleotides are TGTGCCATCAGTGAGTCGACTAGCGGAAGCACAGATACGCAGTATTTT. Translating it yields CAISESTSGSTDTQYF.